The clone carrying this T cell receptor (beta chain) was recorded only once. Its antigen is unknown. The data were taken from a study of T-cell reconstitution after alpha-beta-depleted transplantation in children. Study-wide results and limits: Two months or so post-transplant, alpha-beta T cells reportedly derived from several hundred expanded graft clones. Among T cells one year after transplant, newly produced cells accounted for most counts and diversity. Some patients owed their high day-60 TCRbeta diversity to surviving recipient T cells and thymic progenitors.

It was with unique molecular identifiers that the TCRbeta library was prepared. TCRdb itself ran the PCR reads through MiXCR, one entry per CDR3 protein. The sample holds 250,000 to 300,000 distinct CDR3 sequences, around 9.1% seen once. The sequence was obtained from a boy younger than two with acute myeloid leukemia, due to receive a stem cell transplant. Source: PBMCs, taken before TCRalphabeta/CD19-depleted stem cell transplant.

The CDR3 DNA is TGTGCCAGCAGTTTCATAGCGGGAGGGTCCTACGAGCAGTACTTC. Protein: CASSFIAGGSYEQYF. The chain is built from TRBV28 and TRBJ2-7, with 11 bases identical to TRBD2. V gave up 3 bases and J gave up 1 base; unmatched junction bases: 2. This CDR3 has 15 amino acids. Germline V gene data show CDR1 as MDHEN and CDR2 as SYDVKM.